Presented here are 15 T cell receptor beta chains from one specimen sequenced in a study of blood T cell repertoires in COVID-19. The assay was immunoSEQ multiplex PCR, and TCRdb's table has in-frame clones only and misses some. The data hold hundreds of thousands of clones, with around 90% observed a single time. The material sequenced was peripheral blood. Receptors originate from a woman aged 40 to 49 with COVID-19, enrolled during active disease.

The rearrangement joins TRBV5-4 to TRBJ2-5, with TRBD2 matching 7 bases. Unmatched junction bases numbered 8, after V lost 4 bases and J lost 8 bases. Germline lookup yields CDR1 SGHNT and CDR2 YYREEE (reference sequence). The CDR3 has 13 amino acids. CDR3 nucleotide sequence: TGTGCCAGCAGCCCTGATCGGGGGGATACCCAGTACTTC. The encoded protein is CASSPDRGDTQYF.

This chain joins TRBV5-4 and TRBJ2-5, with 8 nucleotides matching TRBD2. Germline V lookup: CDR1 SGHNT, CDR2 YYREEE (reference sequence). J was trimmed by 4 bases and V by 4 bases; bases with no gene match: 12. This CDR3 is built from 16 residues. The CDR3 protein is CASSRGGNGIIETQYF. CDR3 DNA sequence: TGTGCCAGCAGCCGGGGGGGCAATGGCATAATAGAGACCCAGTACTTC. The full variable domain, its missing parts supplied by reference TRBV5-4 and TRBJ2-5, is ETGVTQSPTHLIKTRGQQVTLRCSSQSGHNTVSWYQQALGQGPQFIFQYYREEENGRGNFPPRFSGLQFPNYSSELNVNALELDDSALYLCASSRGGNGIIETQYFGPGTRLLVL.

Notes on this clone: This same CDR3 is encoded by further DNA sequences in the sample. The chain is built from TRBV3-1 (or the pseudogene TRBV3-2) and TRBJ2-3; 9 bases match TRBD2. Losses at the gene ends were 4 bases for V and 4 bases for J; bases not matched to a gene: 3. Germline CDR1 is LGHDT and CDR2 is YNNKEL (reference sequence). The CDR3 sequence is 14 residues long. The CDR3 sequence is CASSPSGAADTQYF. The CDR3 DNA reads as TGTGCCAGCAGCCCTAGCGGGGCGGCAGATACGCAGTATTTT.

This chain uses TRBV12-3 or TRBV12-4 with TRBJ2-7, with 7 bases lining up with TRBD2. This CDR3 has 13 residues. The ends lost 3 bases at V and 7 bases at J; junction bases unmatched: 6. Here the CDR3 reads CASSLGGLGEQYF. In DNA form, the CDR3 reads TGTGCCAGCAGTTTGGGGGGGTTGGGGGAGCAGTACTTC.

J is TRBJ1-4 and V is TRBV11-2; TRBD1 matches at 9 bases. J lost 5 bases, V lost 5 bases, and 3 bases had no gene match. The CDR3 spans 14 residues. Germline lookup yields CDR1 SGHAT and CDR2 FQNNGV. The CDR3 DNA reads TGTGCCAGCAGCCTCGGACAGGGGAATGAAAAACTGTTTTTT. This codes for CASSLGQGNEKLFF.

The chain links TRBV11-2 to TRBJ1-1; D is possibly TRBD1 (5 bases). Germline CDR1 reads SGHAT; CDR2 reads FQNNGV. V was shortened by 3 bases and J by 3 bases, with 8 bases between the two germline ends. The CDR3 loop spans 13 amino acids. CDR3 sequence reads: CASSFGGDTEAFF. As DNA, the CDR3 is TGTGCCAGCAGCTTCGGGGGAGACACTGAAGCTTTCTTT.

This clone has only one observation. This chain links TRBV9 with TRBJ2-2; the D gene is possibly TRBD1 (6 bases). The V gene's germline CDR1 is SGDLS and CDR2 YYNGEE. The CDR3 loop spans 16 amino acids. Trimming left V 3 bases short and J 0 bases short, with 12 bases between. DNA of the CDR3: TGTGCCAGCAGCGCACGGGACACGGCGAACACCGGGGAGCTGTTTTTT. It codes for CASSARDTANTGELFF.

The V and J genes are TRBV6-1 and TRBJ1-1; possible D gene TRBD1, 6 bases. This CDR3 comprises 19 residues. V lost 3 bases to trimming and J lost 0 bases, with 23 bases between them. Germline CDR1 and CDR2: MNHNS and SASEGT. The CDR3 DNA follows: TGTGCCAGCAGTGACAGGGGCTCCAACTCCAAAATCATGAACACTGAAGCTTTCTTT. It encodes CASSDRGSNSKIMNTEAFF.

The gene calls are TRBV19 and TRBJ1-1; weak D call: TRBD1 (6 bases). This CDR3 is 14 amino acids long. Trimming took 4 bases from V and 0 from J, leaving 9 bases between them. CDR1 and CDR2 from the germline V gene are LNHDA and SQIVND (reference sequence). Written as DNA, the CDR3 is TGTGCCAGTAGTAGGACAGTTCTGAACACTGAAGCTTTCTTT. Residues: CASSRTVLNTEAFF.

V and J are TRBV30 and TRBJ1-6; 7 positions agree with TRBD1. Germline trimming cut 4 bases from V and 10 bases from J; bases unmatched to any gene: 7. The CDR3 extends over 13 amino acids. Germline CDR1 and CDR2: GTSNPN and SVGIG (reference sequence). The CDR3 bases are TGTGCCTGGACAGGGGGAGGTGGATCACCCCTCCACTTT. As protein: CAWTGGGGSPLHF.

The rearrangement joins TRBV28 to TRBJ2-3, with D maybe TRBD1 (5 bases). V shed 6 bases and J shed 1 base, with 17 bases lying between them. The CDR3 has 16 amino acids. In germline, CDR1 is MDHEN, CDR2 SYDVKM. CDR3 sequence: CASSLVGLGRTDTQYF. CDR3 nucleotide sequence: TGTGCCAGCAGCTTGGTGGGGCTTGGGCGCACAGATACGCAGTATTTT.

Of note for this clone: This specimen includes other DNA sequences encoding the same CDR3. The gene calls are TRBV5-1 and TRBJ1-4; D gene uncertain. CDR1 SGHRS and CDR2 YFSETQ come from the germline V gene. CDR3 size: 14 residues. Between the trimmed V and J ends, which lost 1 base and 0 bases, there was a span of 4 bases. CDR3 protein: CASSLSATNEKLFF. In nucleotides, the CDR3 is TGCGCCAGCAGCTTGTCGGCAACTAATGAAAAACTGTTTTTT. The whole variable domain, remainder taken from reference TRBV5-1 and TRBJ1-4, is KAGVTQTPRYLIKTRGQQVTLSCSPISGHRSVSWYQQTPGQGLQFLFEYFSETQRNKGNFPGRFSGRQFSNSRSEMNVSTLELGDSALYLCASSLSATNEKLFFGSGTQLSVL.

The CDR3 region has the DNA TGTGCCAGTAGTATAGATTCAGGGGGCATGGAGACCCAGTACTTC. It yields the protein CASSIDSGGMETQYF. This sequence joins TRBV19 and TRBJ2-5, with 8 bases that match TRBD1. The germline gives CDR1 LNHDA, CDR2 SQIVND (reference sequence). Losses at the gene ends were 0 bases for V and 5 bases for J; bases not matched to a gene: 5. This CDR3 spans 15 amino acids.

The rearrangement links TRBV30 to TRBJ2-7, with TRBD1 identical over 12 bases. The CDR3 has 14 amino acids. V dropped 6 bases and J dropped 6; count of bases not matched to a gene: 9. Germline CDR1 and CDR2: GTSNPN and SVGIG (reference sequence). The CDR3 sequence: CACLWGQGAGEQYF. As DNA, the CDR3 is TGTGCCTGTCTCTGGGGACAGGGGGCTGGCGAGCAGTACTTC.

The V and J genes are TRBV6-5 and TRBJ2-5, with 7 bases matching TRBD2. The V segment lost 4 bases and the J segment 4 bases; nucleotides outside the gene matches: 6. Germline V CDR1 and CDR2: MNHEY, SVGAGI. This CDR3 is built from 14 residues. Here the CDR3 DNA reads TGTGCCAGCAGTTCCAGGGCGGGGGTAGAGACCCAGTACTTC. Translated: CASSSRAGVETQYF.